A single sample is the source of the 22 T cell receptor beta chains below, sequenced in a study of blood T cell repertoires in COVID-19 (dated by TCRdb to 2020 to 2022). Library preparation was by the immunoSEQ multiplex PCR assay. The immuneACCESS repertoire file appears here via TCRdb, limited to in-frame rearrangements. These files lack a portion of the clones; in checked studies, under half of the deficit traces to unresolved V genes, and the cause of the others is not known. A total of approximately 160,000 clones appear in this sample, 93% of them only once. The ten largest account for roughly 2% of the sample. The sequencing input was peripheral blood. These receptors were taken from a woman aged 55-70 years with COVID-19, enrolled during active disease.

The genes are TRBV6-5 and TRBJ1-5, with a possible D match to TRBD1 (5 bases). Germline CDR1 and CDR2: MNHEY and SVGAGI. The ends were cut back, 5 bases at V and 6 bases at J, with 17 bases in the middle. CDR3 length: 15 amino acids. The CDR3 DNA is TGTGCCAGCAGTAGGGAGGGGTCTGAGGGTCAGCCCCAGCATTTT. Translation gives CASSREGSEGQPQHF.

This rearrangement joins TRBV29-1 to TRBJ1-3; possibly TRBD1 for D (6 bases). The V and J ends lost 5 bases and 0 bases respectively, with 14 bases between them. Germline CDR1 and CDR2: SQVTM and ANQGSEA. The CDR3 is made up of 15 amino acids. CDR3 sequence (DNA): TGCAGCGTTACGAGGGACATCGACTCTGGAAACACCATATATTTT. Amino acids: CSVTRDIDSGNTIYF. The whole variable domain, filled in from reference TRBV29-1 and TRBJ1-3, reads SAVISQKPSRDICQRGTSLTIQCQVDSQVTMMFWYRQQPGQSLTLIATANQGSEATYESGFVIDKFPISRPNLTFSTLTVSNMSPEDSSIYLCSVTRDIDSGNTIYFGEGSWLTVV.

The rearrangement joins TRBV6-5 to TRBJ2-7; TRBD1 agrees at 9 bases. The CDR3 totals 14 residues. V shed 6 bases, J shed 3 bases, and the junction held 6 bases outside the gene matches. From germline, CDR1 is MNHEY and CDR2 SVGAGI. The CDR3 region has the DNA TGTGCCAGCAGCTACAGGGGGCGGAACTACGAGCAGTACTTC. This sequence encodes CASSYRGRNYEQYF.

The CDR3 sequence is CASRSLLTTNEKLFF. The CDR3 DNA is TGTGCCAGTAGGTCCTTGTTAACAACTAATGAAAAACTGTTTTTT. The chain has TRBV19 and TRBJ1-4, with D hard to call. Germline CDR1 and CDR2: LNHDA and SQIVND (reference sequence). The CDR3 is 15 residues long. V was shortened by 6 bases and J by 0 bases, with 11 bases between the two germline ends.

In regard to this clone: Additional DNA sequences in this sample encode the identical CDR3. This chain uses TRBV5-1 with TRBJ2-2; maybe TRBD1 (6 bases). Germline V lookup: CDR1 SGHRS, CDR2 YFSETQ. The CDR3 spans 15 residues. Trimming cost V 4 bases and J 1 base, with 11 bases left between them. The DNA for the CDR3 is TGCGCCAGCAGCCTGGGACAACTGAACACCGGGGAGCTGTTTTTT. It yields the protein CASSLGQLNTGELFF.

The chain combines TRBV9 with TRBJ1-4; 7 bases fit TRBD1. This CDR3 is built from 14 residues. CDR1 is SGDLS and CDR2 is YYNGEE in the germline V gene. With 0 bases clipped from V and 14 bases from J, the junction kept 10 bases outside the gene matches. CDR3 region: CASSVGQGNRVLFF. The CDR3 DNA follows: TGTGCCAGCAGCGTAGGACAGGGTAACAGAGTGCTGTTTTTT.

DNA of the CDR3: TGTGCCTGGACCAACAGGTTCGGGACTACCGGGTCCTACGAGCAGTACTTC. Translation gives CAWTNRFGTTGSYEQYF. The gene calls are TRBV30 and TRBJ2-7; TRBD2 agrees at 7 bases. V was pared by 4 bases and J by 1 base, with 16 bases of the junction left unmatched. The CDR3 loop spans 17 amino acids. Germline CDR1 and CDR2: GTSNPN and SVGIG (reference sequence).

The chain joins TRBV4-1 to TRBJ1-5, with D hard to call. Germline CDR1 and CDR2: MGHRA and YSYEKL. V lost 1 base and J 3 bases, leaving 16 bases between the germline ends. This CDR3 has 17 amino acids. As DNA, the CDR3 is TGCGCCAGCAGCCAAGTACGAATACAGAGTGCCAATCAGCCCCAGCATTTT. Translating it yields CASSQVRIQSANQPQHF.

The chain has TRBV7-2 and TRBJ1-3; D unclear. Germline V gene lookup returns CDR1 SGHTA and CDR2 FQGNSA. The CDR3 contains 16 residues. The V gene lost 4 bases and the J gene lost 0 bases, with 13 bases spanning the gap. CDR3 DNA: TGTGCCAGCAGCTCAAACGCACTTCCCTCTGGAAACACCATATATTTT. Translation gives CASSSNALPSGNTIYF. The variable domain in full, completed from reference TRBV7-2 and TRBJ1-3, reads GAGVSQSPSNKVTEKGKDVELRCDPISGHTALYWYRQSLGQGLEFLIYFQGNSAPDKSGLPSDRFSAERTGGSVSTLTIQRTQQEDSAVYLCASSSNALPSGNTIYFGEGSWLTVV.

The rearrangement joins TRBV24-1 to TRBJ1-4, with 7 bases aligning to TRBD1. V gave up 1 base and J gave up 5 bases; unmatched junction bases: 6. Looked up from germline, CDR1 is KGHDR and CDR2 is SFDVKD. The CDR3 is made up of 16 amino acids. CDR3 amino acids: CATSDLATGTNEKLFF. The CDR3 nucleotides read TGTGCCACCAGTGATTTAGCGACAGGGACCAATGAAAAACTGTTTTTT.

The chain recombines TRBV11-2 with TRBJ2-1; 7 nucleotides agree with TRBD1. Germline V gives CDR1 SGHAT, CDR2 FQNNGV. The CDR3 is 14 amino acids. The trim removed 1 base at V and 10 bases at J, leaving 7 bases unmatched. CDR3 nucleotides: TGTGCCAGCAGCTTAGTCAGACAGGGTTCCGAGCAGTTCTTC. Its protein product is CASSLVRQGSEQFF.

The V call is TRBV5-8, the J call TRBJ2-1; D is unresolved. CDR3 size: 14 residues. Between the trimmed V and J ends, which lost 5 bases and 1 base, there was a span of 10 bases. Germline CDR1 is SGHTS and CDR2 is YDEGEE. The CDR3 nucleotides are TGTGCCAGCAGATTAACTGAATCCTACAATGAGCAGTTCTTC. Encoded protein: CASRLTESYNEQFF.

The rearrangement links TRBV14 to TRBJ2-1; 8 nucleotides match TRBD2. In germline, CDR1 is SGHDN, CDR2 FVKESK. This CDR3 is 14 amino acids long. With 8 bases clipped from V and 5 bases from J, the junction kept 8 bases outside the gene matches. The CDR3 loop reads CASANRGGNNEQFF. DNA of the CDR3: TGTGCCAGCGCGAACCGGGGGGGAAACAATGAGCAGTTCTTC.

The chain's CDR3 is CASSQSTDYEQYF. CDR3 DNA sequence: TGCGCCAGCAGCCAATCGACAGACTACGAGCAGTACTTC. The chain employs TRBV4-3 and TRBJ2-7; D perhaps matches TRBD1 (5 bases). The CDR3 is 13 amino acids. The germline CDR1 and CDR2 sequences are LGHNA and YSLEER. Trimming stripped 2 bases from V and 3 bases from J, with 8 bases between.

The chain links TRBV5-6 to TRBJ2-6; D call uncertain. The CDR3 spans 17 residues. CDR1 and CDR2 (germline): SGHDT, YYEEEE. V lost 0 bases and J 4 bases, leaving 14 bases between the germline ends. The CDR3 DNA reads TGTGCCAGCAGCTTGGGCAGAATGTGGTCCGGGGCCAACGTCCTGACTTTC. Its protein product is CASSLGRMWSGANVLTF.

The J gene is TRBJ1-4, the V gene TRBV7-2; the D gene is possibly TRBD1 (5 bases). In germline, CDR1 is SGHTA, CDR2 FQGNSA. The CDR3 has 18 residues. V gave up 5 bases and J gave up 1 base, with 20 bases separating them. CDR3: CASSLFWGVRQTNEKLFF. The CDR3 region has the DNA TGTGCCAGCAGCCTGTTTTGGGGGGTACGGCAAACTAATGAAAAACTGTTTTTT.

V usage is TRBV19 and J usage is TRBJ2-1; unclear D gene. Germline CDR1 and CDR2: LNHDA and SQIVND (reference sequence). This CDR3 is 12 amino acids long. With 7 bases removed from V and 6 bases from J, the gap between germline ends came to 10 bases. CDR3 bases: TGTGCCAGTACGAACGGTGCCAATGAGCAGTTCTTC. Encoded protein: CASTNGANEQFF.

J is TRBJ1-4 and V is TRBV5-1; D might be TRBD1 (5 bases). This CDR3 region has 16 residues. Germline values: CDR1 SGHRS, CDR2 YFSETQ. Trimming took off 0 bases at V and 11 bases at J, with 20 bases between the two ends. The CDR3: CASSLDWGVDRGKLFF. CDR3 bases: TGCGCCAGCAGCTTGGACTGGGGGGTAGACCGAGGGAAACTGTTTTTT.

The gene calls are TRBV5-6 and TRBJ1-3; no definite D call. This CDR3 has 13 residues. The V end lost 0 bases, the J end lost 7 bases, and 8 bases lay between the germline ends. Germline V lookup: CDR1 SGHDT, CDR2 YYEEEE. The CDR3 DNA is TGTGCCAGCAGCTTGGAATCCCGGAACACCATATATTTT. Translating it yields CASSLESRNTIYF.

The chain links TRBV5-4 to TRBJ1-1; D is unresolved. V was pared by 4 bases and J by 0 bases, with 13 bases between. In germline, CDR1 is SGHNT, CDR2 YYREEE (reference sequence). CDR3 length: 15 amino acids. The CDR3 reads CASSHGSRMNTEAFF. DNA for the CDR3: TGTGCCAGCAGCCATGGGAGCCGCATGAACACTGAAGCTTTCTTT.

V is TRBV25-1 and J is TRBJ2-3; the match to TRBD1 covers 7 bases. Per the germline V gene, CDR1 is MGHDK and CDR2 is SYGVNS. The CDR3 contains 14 residues. Trimming removed 4 bases from V and 5 bases from J; junction bases left unmatched: 6. The CDR3 bases are TGTGCCAGCAGTGCCCGGGACAGCCGAGATACGCAGTATTTT. Translated, it gives CASSARDSRDTQYF.

This clone has just one count. The chain employs TRBV10-3 and TRBJ2-3; the D gene is possibly TRBD2 (6 bases). This CDR3 is built from 15 residues. Germline lookup yields CDR1 ENHRY and CDR2 SYGVKD. Trimming removed 3 bases from V and 6 bases from J, with 16 bases in between. In DNA, the CDR3 is TGTGCCATCAGTGAAGTTGGGGGGATTAAGGATACGCAGTATTTT. It specifies CAISEVGGIKDTQYF.